This T cell receptor beta chain was observed in a study of T cell repertoires in cytomegalovirus infection. On the study more broadly: It was the public TCR beta signatures that indicated both CMV infection and matching HLA type. Findings and caveats of the study: In two of eight donors, the top clonotype was HLA-C-restricted CMV-specific.

This clonotype occurred many times. The antigen is unknown. MiXCR, run by TCRdb on the reads, gives a single entry per CDR3 protein. This sample yields some 940,000 distinct CDR3 sequences, of which roughly 30% are seen a single time; over 12% belongs to the top ten. Deletions cut 4 bases from V and 2 bases from J, with 17 bases between. Looked up from germline, CDR1 is LNHDA and CDR2 is SQIVND (reference sequence). The CDR3 is made up of 16 amino acids. The chain recombines TRBV19 with TRBJ1-1; tentative D call: TRBD1 (5 bases). Sequencing used cultured CD8+ T cells from PBMCs, obtained from culture after CMV antigen stimulation. The receptor was isolated from a human donor in good health (CMV status not recorded). Some clones in this sample may be carry-over from other donors' samples. CDR3 protein: CASSNHGQVLNTEAFF. For the CDR3, the DNA is TGTGCCAGTAGTAATCATGGACAAGTTCTAAACACTGAAGCTTTCTTT.